This T cell receptor (beta chain) is drawn from a study of glioma-infiltrating T cells after dendritic cell vaccination. Measured with immunoSEQ multiplex PCR; TCRdb has only the in-frame clones, and not every one. The sample has 80,000 to 100,000 clones; approximately 81% are singletons. V lost 0 bases and J 3 bases, leaving 9 bases between the germline ends. Germline lookup yields CDR1 LNHNV and CDR2 YYDKDF (reference sequence). The CDR3 totals 14 residues. The receptor comes from a human donor with glioblastoma. The source material was blood, sampled before dendritic cell vaccination. This rearrangement joins TRBV15 to TRBJ2-7; TRBD1 might be the D (7 bases). CDR3 residues: CATSRDQGGYEQYF. DNA of the CDR3: TGTGCCACCAGCAGAGATCAGGGGGGCTACGAGCAGTACTTC. The whole variable domain, filled in from reference TRBV15 and TRBJ2-7, reads DAMVIQNPRYQVTQFGKPVTLSCSQTLNHNVMYWYQQKSSQAPKLLFHYYDKDFNNEADTPDNFQSRRPNTSFCFLDIRSPGLGDTAMYLCATSRDQGGYEQYFGPGTRLTVT.